The sequence of this T cell receptor beta chain was determined in a study of cytomegalovirus exposure and HLA in healthy donors. General observations from the study: The availability of immune exposure information extended only to CMV serostatus. Later analysis showed most CMV-associated TCR beta chains appearing HLA-restricted.

The CDR3 runs 18 residues. J was trimmed by 0 bases and V by 5 bases; bases with no gene match: 9. The germline V gene has CDR1 MGHRA and CDR2 YSYEKL. The sample holds a few counts of this clone. Its specificity is not known. Researchers ran the PCR with 60 Vbeta and 13 Jbeta primers. Methods used by the authors: In a later analysis, the count reached some 73 million unique TCR beta chains, with 10 million to 11 million shared. Sequenced by immunoSEQ multiplex PCR; TCRdb stores in-frame clones only, minus some. V, J and clone size are taken as reported in that table, and D and trimming were inferred from the DNA itself. The sample comprises roughly 65,000 clones, almost 70% of which are singletons, and over 15% rests with the top ten.

This clonotype was sampled from a man aged 35 to 55 in good health and CMV-seropositive. The chain carries TRBV4-1 and TRBJ2-7; TRBD2 matches 14 bases. Sequencing input: PBMCs. CDR3: CASSSRTSGRTSSYEQYF. DNA of the CDR3: TGCGCCAGCAGCAGCCGGACTAGCGGGAGGACTAGCTCCTACGAGCAGTACTTC.